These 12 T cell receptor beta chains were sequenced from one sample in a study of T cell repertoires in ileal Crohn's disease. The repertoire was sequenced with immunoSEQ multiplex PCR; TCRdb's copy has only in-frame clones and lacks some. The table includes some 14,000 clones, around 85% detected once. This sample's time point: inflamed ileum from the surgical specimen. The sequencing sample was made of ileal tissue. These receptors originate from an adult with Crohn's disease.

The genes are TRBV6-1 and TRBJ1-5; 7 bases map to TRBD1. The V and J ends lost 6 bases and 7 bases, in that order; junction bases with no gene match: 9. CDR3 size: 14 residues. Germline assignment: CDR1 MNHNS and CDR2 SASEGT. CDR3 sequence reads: CASRERTGGQPQHF. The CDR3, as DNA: TGTGCCAGCAGGGAACGGACAGGTGGGCAGCCCCAGCATTTT.

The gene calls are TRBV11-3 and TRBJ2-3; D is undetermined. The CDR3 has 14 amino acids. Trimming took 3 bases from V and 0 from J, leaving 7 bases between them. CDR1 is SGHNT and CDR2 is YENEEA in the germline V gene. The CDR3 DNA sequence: TGTGCCAGCAGCTTGGCACCTAGCACAGATACGCAGTATTTT. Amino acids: CASSLAPSTDTQYF.

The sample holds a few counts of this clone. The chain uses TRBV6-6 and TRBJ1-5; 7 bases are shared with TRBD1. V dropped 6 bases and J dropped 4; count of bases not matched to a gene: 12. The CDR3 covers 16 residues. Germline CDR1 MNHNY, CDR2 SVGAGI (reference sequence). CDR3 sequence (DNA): TGTGCCAGCAGCCGTACAGCACAGGGGTTTAATCAGCCCCAGCATTTT. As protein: CASSRTAQGFNQPQHF.

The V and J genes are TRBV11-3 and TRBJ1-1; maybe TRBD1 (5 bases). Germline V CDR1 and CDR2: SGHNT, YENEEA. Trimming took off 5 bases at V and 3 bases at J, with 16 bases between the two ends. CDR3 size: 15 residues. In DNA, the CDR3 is TGTGCCAGCAGCCCACGTCCAGGGCTTTACACTGAAGCTTTCTTT. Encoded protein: CASSPRPGLYTEAFF.

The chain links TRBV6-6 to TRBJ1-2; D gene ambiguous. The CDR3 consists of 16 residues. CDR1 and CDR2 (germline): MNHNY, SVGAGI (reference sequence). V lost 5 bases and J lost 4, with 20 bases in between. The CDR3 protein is CASSPAAGRPIYGYTF. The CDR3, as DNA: TGTGCCAGCAGTCCAGCGGCGGGCCGGCCAATCTATGGCTACACCTTC.

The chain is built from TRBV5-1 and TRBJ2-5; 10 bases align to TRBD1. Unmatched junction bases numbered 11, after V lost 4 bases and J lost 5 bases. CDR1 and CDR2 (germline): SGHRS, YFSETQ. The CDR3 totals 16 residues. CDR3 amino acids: CASSIGTGEIGETQYF. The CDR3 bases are TGCGCCAGCAGCATAGGGACAGGGGAGATTGGGGAGACCCAGTACTTC.

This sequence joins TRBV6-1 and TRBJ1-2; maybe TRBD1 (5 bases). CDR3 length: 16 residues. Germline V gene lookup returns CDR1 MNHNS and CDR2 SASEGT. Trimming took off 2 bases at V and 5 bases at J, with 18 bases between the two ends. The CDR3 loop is CASSEFLTGVDYGYTF. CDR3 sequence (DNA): TGTGCCAGCAGTGAATTTTTAACAGGCGTAGATTATGGCTACACCTTC.

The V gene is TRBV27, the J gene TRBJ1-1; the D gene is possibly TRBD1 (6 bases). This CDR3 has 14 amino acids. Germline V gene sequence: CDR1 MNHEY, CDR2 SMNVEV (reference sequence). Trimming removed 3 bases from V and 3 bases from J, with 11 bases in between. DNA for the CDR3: TGTGCCAGCAGTTTTAAGGGGGGTTACACTGAAGCTTTCTTT. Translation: CASSFKGGYTEAFF.

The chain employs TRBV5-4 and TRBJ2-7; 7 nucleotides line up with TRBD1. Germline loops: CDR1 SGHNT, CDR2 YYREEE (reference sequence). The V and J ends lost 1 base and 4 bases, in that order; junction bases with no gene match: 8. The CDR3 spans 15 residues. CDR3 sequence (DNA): TGTGCCAGCAGCTTGCTTCAGACAGGGAGTTACGAGCAGTACTTC. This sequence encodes CASSLLQTGSYEQYF.

In DNA form, the CDR3 reads TGTGCCAGCAGCTTGAGATTACTAGACAATCTGGGTGAGCAGTTCTTC. This encodes CASSLRLLDNLGEQFF. The genes are TRBV5-8 and TRBJ2-1; a weak D match, TRBD2 (5 bases). From germline, CDR1 is SGHTS and CDR2 YDEGEE. V lost 1 base, J lost 9 bases, and 20 bases lay in between. The length of the CDR3 is 16 residues.

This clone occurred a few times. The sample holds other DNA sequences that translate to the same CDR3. The CDR3 here is CASSVVADTQYF. CDR3 DNA: TGTGCCAGCAGCGTAGTTGCAGATACGCAGTATTTT. V usage is TRBV9 and J usage is TRBJ2-3; D is unresolved. The CDR3 is 12 amino acids. V was trimmed by 0 bases and J by 4 bases, leaving 3 bases between them. Germline lookup yields CDR1 SGDLS and CDR2 YYNGEE.

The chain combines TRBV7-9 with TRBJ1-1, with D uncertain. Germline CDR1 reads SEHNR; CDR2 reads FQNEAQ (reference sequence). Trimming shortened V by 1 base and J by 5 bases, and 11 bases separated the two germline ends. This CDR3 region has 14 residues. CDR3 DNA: TGTGCCAGCAGCTTAGGGGGTTTGAGGACTGAAGCTTTCTTT. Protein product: CASSLGGLRTEAFF.